This T cell receptor (beta chain) was sequenced in a study of lymphopenia after photon versus proton radiotherapy. Overall study results and limits: Proton therapy kept repertoires fairly stable, unlike photons, which gained effector/memory cells.

V lost 4 bases to trimming and J lost 5 bases, with 6 bases between them. CDR1 and CDR2 (germline): GTSNPN, SVGIG (reference sequence). CDR3 length: 11 residues. About this clone: The antigen remains undetermined.

Data came from immunoSEQ multiplex PCR; TCRdb stores just in-frame clones and leaves some out. The repertoire holds approximately 29,000 clones, with approximately 80% as singletons. Sequenced here: peripheral blood, sampled from a patient treated with proton-based radiotherapy. The sequence came from a woman aged 70-85 years with pancreatic cancer. The chain couples TRBV30 to TRBJ2-1; D ambiguous. CDR3 nucleotides: TGTGCCTGGACACAGAACAATGAGCAGTTCTTC. It is translated as CAWTQNNEQFF.